Below, 14 T cell receptor beta chains from the same sample are listed, as sequenced in a study of blood T cell repertoires in COVID-19. The data were produced by immunoSEQ multiplex PCR, yet TCRdb's version contains in-frame clones alone and is incomplete. The data hold roughly 100,000 clones, with nearly 90% observed a single time. The sequenced material came from peripheral blood. These receptors were collected from a man aged 50 or older with active COVID-19.

Only one count was recorded for this clone. This chain uses TRBV4-1 with TRBJ2-1; 9 nucleotides align to TRBD2. Germline V gene lookup returns CDR1 MGHRA and CDR2 YSYEKL. This CDR3 contains 18 residues. V shed 4 bases, J shed 6 bases, and the junction held 16 bases outside the gene matches. The CDR3 spells CASSPLVGAGGPSNEQFF. The CDR3 DNA is TGCGCCAGCAGCCCCCTCGTTGGGGCGGGGGGGCCCTCCAATGAGCAGTTCTTC.

The V and J genes are TRBV5-1 and TRBJ2-2; 9 nucleotides align to TRBD2. Trimming removed 10 bases from V and 5 bases from J; junction bases left unmatched: 21. Germline CDR1 is SGHRS and CDR2 is YFSETQ. The length of the CDR3 is 18 residues. Written as DNA, the CDR3 is TGCGCCTCTCAGGCCCGGCTAGCGGGGTTCACGAGTACCGGGGAGCTGTTTTTT. Translation: CASQARLAGFTSTGELFF.

The V gene is TRBV2, the J gene TRBJ2-5, with TRBD2 as a possible D gene (5 bases). In germline, CDR1 is SNHLY, CDR2 FYNNEI. This CDR3 is 13 amino acids long. V gave up 8 bases and J gave up 5 bases, with 15 bases separating them. The chain's CDR3 is CASCGLAGETQYF. The CDR3 DNA follows: TGTGCCAGCTGCGGGCTGGCCGGGGAGACCCAGTACTTC. Full variable domain (rest looked up from reference TRBV2 and TRBJ2-5): EPEVTQTPSHQVTQMGQEVILRCVPISNHLYFYWYRQILGQKVEFLVSFYNNEISEKSEIFDDQFSVERPDGSNFTLKIRSTKLEDSAMYFCASCGLAGETQYFGPGTRLLVL.

V and J are TRBV7-8 and TRBJ2-7; 10 bases are shared with TRBD1. CDR3 length: 18 amino acids. The V gene end was trimmed by 2 bases and the J gene end by 7 bases; junction bases not matched to a gene: 17. Germline-derived CDR1 and CDR2 are SGHVS and FQNEAQ. The chain's CDR3 is CASSLSGTGVTRRWEQYF. DNA of the CDR3: TGTGCCAGCAGCTTATCAGGGACAGGGGTGACTCGGCGGTGGGAGCAGTACTTC.

The chain uses TRBV7-8 and TRBJ2-5; TRBD2 matches at 7 bases. The CDR3 runs to 13 residues. Germline-derived CDR1 and CDR2 are SGHVS and FQNEAQ. V lost 6 bases to trimming and J lost 5 bases; unmatched junction nucleotides: 6. The CDR3 spells CASRPRGGETQYF. In nucleotides, the CDR3 is TGTGCCAGCAGACCCCGGGGAGGGGAGACCCAGTACTTC.

The V gene is TRBV18, the J gene TRBJ1-3; D gene ambiguous. Trimming shortened V by 5 bases and J by 0 bases, and 8 bases separated the two germline ends. Per germline, CDR1 KGHSH and CDR2 LQKENI. CDR3 length equals 14 residues. The DNA of the CDR3 is TGTGCCAGCTCAGCCGGGTCCTCTGGAAACACCATATATTTT. It yields the protein CASSAGSSGNTIYF.

The chain is built from TRBV7-9 and TRBJ1-1, with TRBD1 matching 7 bases. Germline loops: CDR1 SEHNR, CDR2 FQNEAQ (reference sequence). This CDR3 region has 13 residues. V dropped 4 bases and J dropped 12; count of bases not matched to a gene: 11. As DNA, the CDR3 is TGTGCCAGCAGCTCGACCGAGGACAGGAAAACTTTCTTT. Its translation is CASSSTEDRKTFF.

The J gene is TRBJ1-3, the V gene TRBV7-2; D gene unclear. This CDR3 is 14 amino acids long. Germline CDR1 is SGHTA and CDR2 is FQGNSA. Between the trimmed V and J ends, which lost 1 base and 1 base, there was a span of 5 bases. CDR3 amino acids: CASSLEQSGNTIYF. In DNA, the CDR3 is TGTGCCAGCAGCTTAGAACAGTCTGGAAACACCATATATTTT.

V is TRBV5-4 and J is TRBJ1-6; D call uncertain. The CDR3 extends over 15 amino acids. Trimming removed 2 bases from V and 8 bases from J, with 14 bases in between. Germline CDR1 reads SGHNT; CDR2 reads YYREEE (reference sequence). The CDR3 sequence: CASSFGGGSDSPLHF. In DNA form, the CDR3 reads TGTGCCAGCAGCTTTGGAGGAGGGTCTGATTCACCCCTCCACTTT.

The chain links TRBV7-2 to TRBJ2-7; D not resolved. Trimming removed 5 bases at V and 8 bases at J, with 13 bases between. Germline CDR1 is SGHTA and CDR2 is FQGNSA. The CDR3 spans 12 residues. The CDR3 loop is CASSPGSVQQYF. CDR3 DNA sequence: TGTGCCAGCAGCCCCGGGTCCGTCCAGCAGTACTTC.

This clone was seen once. The J gene is TRBJ2-7, the V gene TRBV6-5; 9 bases map to TRBD1. The ends lost 5 bases at V and 2 bases at J; junction bases unmatched: 7. The CDR3 sequence is 15 residues long. The germline gives CDR1 MNHEY, CDR2 SVGAGI. CDR3 coding DNA: TGTGCCAGCAGTCAGGACAGGGGAGGAACCTACGAGCAGTACTTC. Translated, it gives CASSQDRGGTYEQYF.

The chain recombines TRBV19 with TRBJ1-5; D is possibly TRBD1 (6 bases). V gave up 4 bases and J gave up 6 bases, with 16 bases separating them. This CDR3 spans 15 amino acids. Germline V gene lookup returns CDR1 LNHDA and CDR2 SQIVND (reference sequence). In DNA form, the CDR3 reads TGTGCCAGTAGTACGTACAGGGAGGGGATTCAGCCCCAGCATTTT. Translating it yields CASSTYREGIQPQHF.

This clone was counted a single time. The gene calls are TRBV13 and TRBJ2-7, with 7 positions matching TRBD1. CDR1 PRHDT and CDR2 FYEKMQ come from the germline V gene (reference sequence). The CDR3 has 14 amino acids. V dropped 4 bases and J dropped 5; count of bases not matched to a gene: 8. The CDR3: CASSSRQGSDEQYF. In DNA form, the CDR3 reads TGTGCCAGCAGCTCTAGACAGGGTTCCGACGAGCAGTACTTC.

The chain joins TRBV6-6 to TRBJ2-1; 10 bases fit TRBD2. The CDR3 runs to 16 residues. The ends lost 7 bases at V and 1 base at J; junction bases unmatched: 7. Germline CDR1 and CDR2: MNHNY and SVGAGI (reference sequence). This CDR3 reads CASILSSGGSYNEQFF. The CDR3 DNA reads as TGTGCCAGCATTCTCTCTAGCGGGGGTTCCTACAATGAGCAGTTCTTC.